One and the same sample provided the 2 T cell receptor beta chains below, sequenced in a study of beta chain features in type 1 diabetes. Reverse transcription of all isolated RNA meant that expressed TCRB transcripts were sequenced. Generated by immunoSEQ multiplex PCR, the TCRdb table keeps only in-frame clones and is missing some. Seen here are 300,000 to 400,000 clones, 11% observed once, and the top ten hold 0.015%. The specimen was naive CD4+ T cells from blood. The receptors derive from a woman between 25 and 40 years old in good health.

This clone was observed a few times. The rearrangement uses TRBV28 and TRBJ2-7; the match to TRBD1 covers 12 bases. In germline, CDR1 is MDHEN, CDR2 SYDVKM. Trimming cost V 8 bases and J 7 bases; bases outside gene matches: 12. The CDR3 contains 15 residues. DNA for the CDR3: TGTGCCAGCCGATTACCGGGACAGGGGGCAGGAGAGCAGTACTTC. Its translation: CASRLPGQGAGEQYF.

In this sample, this clone turned up a few times. This chain links TRBV7-9 with TRBJ2-5; tentatively, D is TRBD1 (5 bases). The CDR3 is 16 residues long. V shed 3 bases and J shed 5 bases, with 19 bases lying between them. Germline V lookup: CDR1 SEHNR, CDR2 FQNEAQ (reference sequence). CDR3: CASSLDGHALRETQYF. The DNA of the CDR3 is TGTGCCAGCAGCTTGGACGGACACGCCCTCCGGGAGACCCAGTACTTC.